Given below is one T cell receptor (beta chain) in context. The target antigen is unknown. Sequenced by immunoSEQ multiplex PCR; TCRdb stores in-frame clones only, minus some. Seen here are approximately 400,000 clones, roughly 94% observed once, and the top ten hold about 3.9%. This specimen belongs to a study of Ad26.COV2.S vaccination and SARS-CoV-2 variants. Findings and caveats of the study: Following vaccination, spike-specific CD8+ and CD4+ T cell responses reportedly exhibited substantial breadth.

Germline CDR1 MNHNS, CDR2 SASEGT. The germline V and J ends were trimmed by 2 bases and 7 bases, with 14 bases remaining between them. The CDR3 runs to 15 residues. The V and J genes are TRBV6-1 and TRBJ1-4; TRBD1 might be the D (5 bases). This clonotype originated in a human donor who had recovered from COVID-19. The sequences come from peripheral blood, collected after recovery from COVID-19. CDR3: CASSEFGDLGEKLFF. CDR3 DNA: TGTGCCAGCAGTGAATTCGGGGACCTAGGTGAAAAACTGTTTTTT.